This T cell receptor beta chain was recovered during a study of T cell changes during pregnancy in multiple sclerosis. The method was immunoSEQ multiplex PCR; TCRdb's version includes in-frame clones alone and lacks a portion of them. The repertoire holds about 15,000 clones, with about 83% as singletons. The source of this sequence is a female donor in good health, enrolled as a control in a pregnancy study. The sequences come from CD8+ T cells from peripheral blood mononuclear cells, collected in the second trimester of pregnancy.

The CDR3 region is CASSFQLGLAGGYEQYF. CDR3 sequence (DNA): TGTGCCAGCAGTTTCCAACTCGGACTAGCGGGGGGTTACGAGCAGTACTTC. The chain uses TRBV28 and TRBJ2-7; 14 bases align to TRBD2. The V gene end was trimmed by 3 bases and the J gene end by 4 bases; junction bases not matched to a gene: 8. Germline V CDR1 and CDR2: MDHEN, SYDVKM. This CDR3 has 17 amino acids. Full variable domain (outside the CDR3, taken from reference TRBV28 and TRBJ2-7): DVKVTQSSRYLVKRTGEKVFLECVQDMDHENMFWYRQDPGLGLRLIYFSYDVKMKEKGDIPEGYSVSREKKERFSLILESASTNQTSMYLCASSFQLGLAGGYEQYFGPGTRLTVT.